This T cell receptor (beta chain) was sequenced during a study of technical replicates of blood from several donors. Sequencing was performed with immunoSEQ multiplex PCR; in TCRdb, only in-frame clones are kept and a portion is missing. The sample yields 55,000 to 75,000 clones, just under 95% seen once. CDR1 is LGHNA and CDR2 is YSLEER in the germline V gene. CDR3 length equals 15 residues. The junction had 3 bases not matched to a gene; V was cut back by 0 bases and J by 2 bases. The chain is built from TRBV4-3 and TRBJ2-7; 8 bases agree with TRBD1. The sequenced sample consisted of PBMCs. This TCR was sampled from a human donor in good health. Some clones in this sample may be carry-over from other donors' samples. The CDR3 DNA reads TGCGCCAGCAGCCAAGATTCACAGGGGGCCTACGAGCAGTACTTC. This gives the protein CASSQDSQGAYEQYF.